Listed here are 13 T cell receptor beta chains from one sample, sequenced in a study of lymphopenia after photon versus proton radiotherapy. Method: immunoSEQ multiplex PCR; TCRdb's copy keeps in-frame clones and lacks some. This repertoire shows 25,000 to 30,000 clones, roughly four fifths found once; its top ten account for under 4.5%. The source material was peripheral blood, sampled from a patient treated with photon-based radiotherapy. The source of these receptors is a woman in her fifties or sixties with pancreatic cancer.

CDR3 sequence: CASSGQGNTEAFF. The CDR3, as DNA: TGTGCCAGCAGCGGACAGGGTAATACTGAAGCTTTCTTT. The chain recombines TRBV9 with TRBJ1-1; TRBD1 agrees at 7 bases. The CDR3 is 13 residues long. The germline CDR1 and CDR2 sequences are SGDLS and YYNGEE. Unmatched junction bases numbered 4, after V lost 3 bases and J lost 5 bases.

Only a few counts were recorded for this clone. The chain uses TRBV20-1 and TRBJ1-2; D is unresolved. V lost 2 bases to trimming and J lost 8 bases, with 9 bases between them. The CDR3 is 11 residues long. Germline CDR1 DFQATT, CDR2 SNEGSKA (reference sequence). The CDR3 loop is CSARLGGGYTF. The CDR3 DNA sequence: TGCAGTGCTAGATTGGGAGGGGGCTACACCTTC.

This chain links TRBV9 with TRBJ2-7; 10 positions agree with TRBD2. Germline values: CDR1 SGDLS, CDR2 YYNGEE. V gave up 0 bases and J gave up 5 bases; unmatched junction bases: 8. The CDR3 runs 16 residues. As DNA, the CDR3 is TGTGCCAGCAGCGTAGATACTAGCGGGAATCCCCACGAGCAGTACTTC. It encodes CASSVDTSGNPHEQYF.

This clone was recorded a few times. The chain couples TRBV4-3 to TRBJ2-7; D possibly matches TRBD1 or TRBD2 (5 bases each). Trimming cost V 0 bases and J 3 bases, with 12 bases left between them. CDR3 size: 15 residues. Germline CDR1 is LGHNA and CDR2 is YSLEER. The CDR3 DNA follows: TGCGCCAGCAGCCAAGAGAGGGGCAGCCACTACGAGCAGTACTTC. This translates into CASSQERGSHYEQYF.

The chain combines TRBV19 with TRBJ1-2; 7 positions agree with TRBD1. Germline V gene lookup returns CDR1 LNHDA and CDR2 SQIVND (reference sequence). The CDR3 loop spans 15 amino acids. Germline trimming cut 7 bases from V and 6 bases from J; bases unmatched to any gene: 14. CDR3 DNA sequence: TGTGCCAGTAAGCTGGGGACAGCTCCAGGGAATGGCTACACCTTC. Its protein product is CASKLGTAPGNGYTF.

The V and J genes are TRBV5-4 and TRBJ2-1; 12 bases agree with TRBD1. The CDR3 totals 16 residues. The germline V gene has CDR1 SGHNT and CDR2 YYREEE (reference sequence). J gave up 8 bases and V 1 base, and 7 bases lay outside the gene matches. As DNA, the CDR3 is TGTGCCAGCAGCTTGCCGGGACAGGGGGCGCGCGATGAGCAGTTCTTC. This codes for CASSLPGQGARDEQFF. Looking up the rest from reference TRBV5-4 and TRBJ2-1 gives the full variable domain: ETGVTQSPTHLIKTRGQQVTLRCSSQSGHNTVSWYQQALGQGPQFIFQYYREEENGRGNFPPRFSGLQFPNYSSELNVNALELDDSALYLCASSLPGQGARDEQFFGPGTRLTVL.

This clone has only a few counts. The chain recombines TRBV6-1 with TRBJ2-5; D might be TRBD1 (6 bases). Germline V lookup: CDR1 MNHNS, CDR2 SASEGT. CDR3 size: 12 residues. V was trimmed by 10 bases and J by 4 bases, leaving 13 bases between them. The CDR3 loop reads CAIGTIGETQYF. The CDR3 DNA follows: TGTGCCATTGGGACAATAGGAGAGACCCAGTACTTC.

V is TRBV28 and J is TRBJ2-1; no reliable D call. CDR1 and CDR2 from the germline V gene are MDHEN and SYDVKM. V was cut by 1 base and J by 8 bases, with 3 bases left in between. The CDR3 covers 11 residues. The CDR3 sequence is CASSLLDEQFF. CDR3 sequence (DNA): TGTGCCAGCAGTTTATTGGATGAGCAGTTCTTC.

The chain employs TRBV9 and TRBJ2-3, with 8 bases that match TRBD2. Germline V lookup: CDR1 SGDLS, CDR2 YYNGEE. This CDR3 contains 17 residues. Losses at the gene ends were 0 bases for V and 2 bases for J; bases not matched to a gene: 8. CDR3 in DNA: TGTGCCAGCAGCGTAGAGGCGTTAGCGGGGCCCACAGATACGCAGTATTTT. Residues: CASSVEALAGPTDTQYF.

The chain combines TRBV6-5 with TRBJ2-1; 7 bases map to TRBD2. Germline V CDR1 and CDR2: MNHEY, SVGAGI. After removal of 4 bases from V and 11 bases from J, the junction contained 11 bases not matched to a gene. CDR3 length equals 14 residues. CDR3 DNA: TGTGCCAGCAGTTCCTCCGGGACTACCATTCAGCAGTTCTTC. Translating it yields CASSSSGTTIQQFF.

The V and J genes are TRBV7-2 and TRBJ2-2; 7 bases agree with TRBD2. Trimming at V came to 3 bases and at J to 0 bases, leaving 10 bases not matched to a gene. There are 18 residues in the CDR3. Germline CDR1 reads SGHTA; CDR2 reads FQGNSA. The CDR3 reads CASSLDGAGVTNTGELFF. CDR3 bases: TGTGCCAGCAGCTTGGACGGCGCGGGAGTTACGAACACCGGGGAGCTGTTTTTT.

The CDR3 bases are TGTGCCAGCTCACCAAGGACTAGCGGGAGGGAAGGGGATAATGAGCAGTTCTTC. Residues: CASSPRTSGREGDNEQFF. The chain is built from TRBV18 and TRBJ2-1; 15 bases align to TRBD2. The V and J ends lost 2 bases and 7 bases, in that order; junction bases with no gene match: 9. The CDR3 runs to 18 residues. Germline V lookup: CDR1 KGHSH, CDR2 LQKENI.

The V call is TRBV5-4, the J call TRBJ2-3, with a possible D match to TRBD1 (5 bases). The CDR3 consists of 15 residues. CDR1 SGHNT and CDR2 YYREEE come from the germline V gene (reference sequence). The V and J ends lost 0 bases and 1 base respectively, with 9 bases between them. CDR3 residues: CASSLALGGTDTQYF. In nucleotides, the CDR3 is TGTGCCAGCAGCTTGGCGCTAGGGGGCACAGATACGCAGTATTTT. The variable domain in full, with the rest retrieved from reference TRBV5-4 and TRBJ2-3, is ETGVTQSPTHLIKTRGQQVTLRCSSQSGHNTVSWYQQALGQGPQFIFQYYREEENGRGNFPPRFSGLQFPNYSSELNVNALELDDSALYLCASSLALGGTDTQYFGPGTRLTVL.